This T cell receptor beta chain was obtained from a study of response to subunit inactivated influenza vaccine. The CDR3 runs to 12 residues. From germline, CDR1 is LNHNV and CDR2 YYDKDF (reference sequence). Trimming at V came to 6 bases and at J to 6 bases, leaving 5 bases not matched to a gene. TCRdb called the RT-PCR reads again in MiXCR, with one record for every CDR3 protein. Among approximately 730,000 distinct CDR3 sequences listed, more than 11% were seen once. This clonotype was recorded many times. Sequencing was performed on PBMCs from blood, taken 14 to 15 days before vaccination. The chain couples TRBV15 to TRBJ2-7, with TRBD2 matching over 7 bases. This sequence was found in a man over 45 who received an inactivated influenza vaccine. This CDR3 is CATRFGGGEQYF. The DNA of the CDR3 is TGTGCCACCAGATTTGGGGGGGGCGAGCAGTACTTC.